The next 30 T cell receptor beta chains were all read from a single sample in a study of metastatic and nonmetastatic thyroid tumors (dated by TCRdb to 2018 to 2021). The library was prepared using PCR. The instrument given in TCRdb is Illumina HiSeq 4000. The raw public data were reprocessed by TCRdb itself: fastp quality trimming at Q25, MiXCR clonotype calling, in-frame beta chains only. The table for this sample lists about 30,000 clones; approximately 25% of them were counted only once. 9.2% of the sample is taken by the ten largest. No patient had received any treatment before thyroid surgery. Material for sequencing was blood. These receptors all stem from a female donor with papillary thyroid cancer or a benign thyroid nodule (not recorded which). Some clones in this sample may be carry-over from other donors' samples.

This chain joins TRBV4-3 and TRBJ1-5, with D unresolved. The CDR3 runs 16 residues. Trimming left V 4 bases short and J 11 bases short, with 24 bases between. The germline gives CDR1 LGHNA, CDR2 YSLEER. The DNA of the CDR3 is TGCGCCAGCAGCCCCGACCCGGTTAGCTCTGCTCTGACCCAGCATTTT. Its protein product is CASSPDPVSSALTQHF.

In its sample, this clone was seen many times. The rearrangement links TRBV20-1 to TRBJ2-7; D is unresolved. Germline V gives CDR1 DFQATT, CDR2 SNEGSKA (reference sequence). The CDR3 consists of 11 residues. Trimming shortened V by 1 base and J by 1 base, and 2 bases separated the two germline ends. The CDR3 spells CSARGSYEQYF. The CDR3 DNA is TGCAGTGCTAGAGGGTCCTACGAGCAGTACTTC.

This clone was counted many times. The V and J genes are TRBV5-5 and TRBJ2-7; the match to TRBD2 covers 10 bases. This CDR3 comprises 16 residues. Germline V lookup: CDR1 SGHKS, CDR2 YYEKEE (reference sequence). Trimming at V came to 4 bases and at J to 5 bases, leaving 12 bases not matched to a gene. The CDR3 spells CASSPKGSGRAHEQYF. The CDR3 DNA reads as TGTGCCAGCAGCCCCAAGGGGAGCGGGAGGGCCCACGAGCAGTACTTC.

Remarks on this clone: A much larger clone lies a single base off, so this may be a read error. V usage is TRBV4-2 and J usage is TRBJ2-3, with D possibly TRBD1 on 6 matching bases. In germline, CDR1 is LGHNA, CDR2 YNFKEQ. The CDR3 totals 15 residues. The CDR3 sequence is CASSQFQGSTYTQYF. The CDR3, as DNA: TGTGCCAGCAGCCAATTTCAGGGGTCCACATATACGCAGTATTTT.

This clone showed up many times. The chain couples TRBV28 to TRBJ1-1; a weak D match, TRBD1 (5 bases). Trimming left V 2 bases short and J 0 bases short, with 22 bases between. Germline V gene sequence: CDR1 MDHEN, CDR2 SYDVKM. The CDR3 contains 19 residues. DNA of the CDR3: TGTGCCAGCAGTTTAGCAGGGATCGGGGACCTTCGCATGAACACTGAAGCTTTCTTT. It specifies CASSLAGIGDLRMNTEAFF.

This clone was detected ten times or more. In the same sample, other DNA sequences code for this CDR3. This sequence joins TRBV28 and TRBJ1-5; TRBD1 is a possible D gene (6 bases). CDR1 and CDR2 (germline): MDHEN, SYDVKM. Trimming cost V 10 bases and J 0 bases, with 10 bases left between them. CDR3 length equals 13 residues. The CDR3 here is CATTGYSNQPQHF. Written as DNA, the CDR3 is TGTGCCACGACAGGTTATAGCAATCAGCCCCAGCATTTT.

There are many counts of this clone. The chain is built from TRBV7-9 and TRBJ2-2, with D hard to call. The CDR3 covers 12 residues. The V end lost 3 bases, the J end lost 8 bases, and 7 bases lay between the germline ends. Germline CDR1 reads SEHNR; CDR2 reads FQNEAQ (reference sequence). CDR3 nucleotide sequence: TGTGCCAGCAGCTTGGGTGAGGGGGAGCTGTTTTTT. This codes for CASSLGEGELFF.

This clone showed up many times. The rearrangement links TRBV6-1 to TRBJ1-1; D not resolved. CDR1 MNHNS and CDR2 SASEGT come from the germline V gene. V was trimmed by 6 bases and J by 1 base, leaving 12 bases between them. The CDR3 is 14 residues long. CDR3 in amino acids: CASSRTDQNTEAFF. The CDR3 bases are TGTGCCAGCAGCCGGACGGATCAGAACACTGAAGCTTTCTTT.

Ten or more counts support this clone. The CDR3: CASRMDSGSYEQYF. CDR3 coding DNA: TGCGCCAGCAGGATGGATAGCGGGAGCTACGAGCAGTACTTC. The chain links TRBV5-1 to TRBJ2-7, with 9 bases identical to TRBD2. Unmatched junction bases numbered 6, after V lost 5 bases and J lost 3 bases. Germline-derived CDR1 and CDR2 are SGHRS and YFSETQ. This CDR3 is built from 14 residues.

This sequence joins TRBV20-1 and TRBJ2-7; weak D call: TRBD2 (5 bases). V was pared by 6 bases and J by 2 bases, with 14 bases between. The CDR3 has 13 amino acids. Germline CDR1 and CDR2: DFQATT and SNEGSKA (reference sequence). The CDR3 loop reads CSAGINLPYEQYF. The DNA of the CDR3 is TGCAGTGCCGGGATAAATCTACCCTACGAGCAGTACTTC.

V and J are TRBV20-1 and TRBJ2-7, with D uncertain. The length of the CDR3 is 14 residues. V dropped 4 bases and J dropped 5 bases, with 18 bases sitting between them. CDR1 DFQATT and CDR2 SNEGSKA come from the germline V gene (reference sequence). The CDR3 sequence is CSATPVERSHEQYF. The CDR3, as DNA: TGCAGTGCTACCCCCGTCGAGAGATCCCACGAGCAGTACTTC.

Ten or more counts support this clone. The rearrangement joins TRBV3-1 to TRBJ2-7; 9 bases are shared with TRBD1. The germline V gene has CDR1 LGHDT and CDR2 YNNKEL (reference sequence). With 4 bases clipped from V and 1 base from J, the junction kept 5 bases outside the gene matches. This CDR3 has 15 residues. CDR3 in DNA: TGTGCCAGCAGCCTACCGGGACAGGGTTCCTACGAGCAGTACTTC. Translating it yields CASSLPGQGSYEQYF.

This clone came up many times. The rearrangement uses TRBV20-1 and TRBJ2-7; tentative D call: TRBD2 (6 bases). V lost 3 bases and J 3 bases, leaving 15 bases between the germline ends. CDR3 length: 14 residues. The germline V gene encodes CDR1 DFQATT and CDR2 SNEGSKA (reference sequence). For the CDR3, the DNA is TGCAGTGCTAGCCCCGGGACTCTTCACTACGAGCAGTACTTC. It yields the protein CSASPGTLHYEQYF.

This clone appeared many times. The CDR3 region is CASSGGTSNYGYTF. CDR3 DNA sequence: TGTGCCAGCAGCGGCGGGACGTCTAACTATGGCTACACCTTC. The gene calls are TRBV9 and TRBJ1-2, with a tentative D call TRBD1 (5 bases). Trimming pared 3 bases from V and 0 bases from J, leaving 9 bases between. This CDR3 region has 14 residues. From germline, CDR1 is SGDLS and CDR2 YYNGEE.

The chain employs TRBV11-2 and TRBJ1-6; the D gene is possibly TRBD1 (6 bases). The CDR3 spans 14 residues. The germline V gene encodes CDR1 SGHAT and CDR2 FQNNGV. V lost 6 bases to trimming and J lost 18 bases, with 24 bases between them. The CDR3 is CASSSTGSGSPTHF. DNA of the CDR3: TGTGCCAGCAGTTCCACAGGGTCCGGTTCACCCACCCACTTT. The complete variable domain, with remaining parts taken from reference TRBV11-2 and TRBJ1-6, reads EAGVAQSPRYKIIEKRQSVAFWCNPISGHATLYWYQQILGQGPKLLIQFQNNGVVDDSQLPKDRFSAERLKGVDSTLKIQPAKLEDSAVYLCASSSTGSGSPTHFGNGTRLTVT.

By sample share, this clone is medium-sized. The CDR3 nucleotides read TGTGCCAGCAGTTCCACTAGCGACTACAATGAGCAGTTCTTC. It translates to CASSSTSDYNEQFF. The chain is built from TRBV6-1 and TRBJ2-1; 7 positions match TRBD2. The germline gives CDR1 MNHNS, CDR2 SASEGT. Germline trimming cut 5 bases from V and 3 bases from J; bases unmatched to any gene: 4. This CDR3 is 14 amino acids long.

As regards this clone: Germline is not matched at one junction end, which may reflect a read error. The chain couples TRBV25-1 to TRBJ2-3; TRBD1 aligns across 8 bases. Per the germline V gene, CDR1 is MGHDK and CDR2 is SYGVNS. The CDR3 is made up of 13 amino acids. DNA for the CDR3: TGTGCCAGCTCGGGACAGGCGGAAGATACGCAGTCTTTT. It encodes CASSGQAEDTQSF.

The chain carries TRBV7-9 and TRBJ2-7, with D maybe TRBD2 (5 bases). V lost 5 bases to trimming and J lost 2 bases, with 13 bases between them. The germline V gene encodes CDR1 SEHNR and CDR2 FQNEAQ (reference sequence). This CDR3 contains 14 residues. The DNA of the CDR3 is TGTGCCAGCAGCAAGCCGGGATCCCCCTACGAGCAGTACTTC. This translates into CASSKPGSPYEQYF.

Details on this clone: The germline gene is not matched at one end of the junction; a read error may be the cause. V is TRBV6-1 and J is TRBJ2-7; 8 bases are shared with TRBD1. The V gene's germline CDR1 is MNHNS and CDR2 SASEGT. The CDR3 is 13 amino acids. The chain's CDR3 is CASKGTGYYDHSF. CDR3 DNA: TGTGCCAGCAAGGGGACAGGATACTACGACCATTCCTTC.

This chain connects TRBV18 to TRBJ2-1; 11 bases align to TRBD2. With 3 bases clipped from V and 6 bases from J, the junction kept 7 bases outside the gene matches. The CDR3 consists of 16 residues. Germline V gene sequence: CDR1 KGHSH, CDR2 LQKENI. The CDR3 sequence is CASSPWTSGPVNEQFF. DNA of the CDR3: TGTGCCAGCTCACCTTGGACTAGCGGGCCCGTCAATGAGCAGTTCTTC.

The rearrangement uses TRBV10-1 and TRBJ1-5; D not resolved. Germline V gives CDR1 WNHNN, CDR2 SYGVQD (reference sequence). V was cut by 4 bases and J by 2 bases, with 30 bases left in between. The CDR3 has 21 amino acids. The CDR3 sequence is CASSVQLPSSGAPFGNQPQHF. For the CDR3, the DNA is TGCGCCAGCAGTGTCCAGCTCCCGTCGTCGGGAGCACCTTTCGGCAATCAGCCCCAGCATTTT.

This clone has a count of ten or more. The chain combines TRBV11-2 with TRBJ2-1; no clear D gene. The CDR3 is made up of 15 amino acids. Germline assignment: CDR1 SGHAT and CDR2 FQNNGV. V was shortened by 1 base and J by 0 bases, with 7 bases between the two germline ends. CDR3 sequence: CASSLAMSSYNEQFF. The CDR3 bases are TGTGCCAGCAGCTTAGCCATGAGCTCCTACAATGAGCAGTTCTTC.

Ten or more counts support this clone. This chain joins TRBV9 and TRBJ2-5, with TRBD2 matching over 7 bases. The ends lost 4 bases at V and 4 bases at J; junction bases unmatched: 4. The length of the CDR3 is 13 residues. From germline, CDR1 is SGDLS and CDR2 YYNGEE. In nucleotides, the CDR3 is TGTGCCAGCAGCACCCCGGGGGGAGAGACCCAGTACTTC. Translation gives CASSTPGGETQYF.

This clone was counted at least ten times. The chain links TRBV11-2 to TRBJ2-3, with a tentative D call TRBD2 (5 bases). V was cut by 0 bases and J by 3 bases, with 16 bases left in between. Germline CDR1 is SGHAT and CDR2 is FQNNGV. The length of the CDR3 is 17 residues. The DNA for the CDR3 is TGTGCCAGCAGCTTAGACCGAGCGGCCAGATGGACAGATACGCAGTATTTT. Its translation is CASSLDRAARWTDTQYF.

This clone was seen ten or more times. The rearrangement links TRBV4-3 to TRBJ2-3, with D uncertain. Deletions cut 1 base from V and 1 base from J, with 6 bases between. CDR3 length equals 14 residues. Germline loops: CDR1 LGHNA, CDR2 YSLEER. The CDR3 is CASSQGGGTDTQYF. DNA for the CDR3: TGCGCCAGCAGCCAAGGTGGGGGCACAGATACGCAGTATTTT.

This clone was seen only a few times. The chain carries TRBV28 and TRBJ2-2, with D possibly matching TRBD2 (5 bases). The CDR3 covers 13 residues. CDR1 MDHEN and CDR2 SYDVKM come from the germline V gene. Trimming shortened V by 7 bases and J by 7 bases, and 13 bases separated the two germline ends. Here the CDR3 DNA reads TGTGCCAGCATCGGGGTTTCGGGCGGGGAGCTGTTTTTT. Encoded protein: CASIGVSGGELFF.

This clone has ten or more counts. The V and J genes are TRBV19 and TRBJ1-6; TRBD1 aligns across 7 bases. Germline V CDR1 and CDR2: LNHDA, SQIVND (reference sequence). This CDR3 region has 19 residues. Trimming at V came to 3 bases and at J to 4 bases, leaving 15 bases not matched to a gene. CDR3 in amino acids: CASSMGWRDSRGYNSPLHF. The DNA for the CDR3 is TGTGCCAGTAGTATGGGGTGGAGGGACAGCCGCGGATATAATTCACCCCTCCACTTT.

As for this clone: A much bigger clone sits one base away, suggesting this may be a read error. The chain links TRBV5-6 to TRBJ1-1; 8 bases are a match to TRBD1. Germline assignment: CDR1 SGHDT and CDR2 YYEEEE. J gave up 6 bases and V 2 bases, and 3 bases lay outside the gene matches. This CDR3 has 13 amino acids. CDR3 coding DNA: TGTGCCAGCAGCTTATCAGGGGGCCCTGAAGCTTTCTTT. Encoded protein: CASSLSGGPEAFF. Complete variable domain (other parts from reference TRBV5-6 and TRBJ1-1): DAGVTQSPTHLIKTRGQQVTLRCSPKSGHDTVSWYQQALGQGPQFIFQYYEEEERQRGNFPDRFSGHQFPNYSSELNVNALLLGDSALYLCASSLSGGPEAFFGQGTRLTVV.

There are a few counts of this clone. The chain uses TRBV28 and TRBJ2-7; perhaps TRBD1 as D (5 bases). V was clipped by 7 bases and J by 0 bases, with 13 bases between them. This CDR3 has 14 residues. CDR1 MDHEN and CDR2 SYDVKM come from the germline V gene. This CDR3 is CASKDSPYSYEQYF. The CDR3 region has the DNA TGTGCCAGCAAAGACAGTCCTTACTCCTACGAGCAGTACTTC.

The table lists this clone with many counts. The genes are TRBV28 and TRBJ2-7; D tentatively reads TRBD1 or TRBD2 (5 bases each). Germline CDR1 reads MDHEN; CDR2 reads SYDVKM. The ends were cut back, 4 bases at V and 1 base at J, with 11 bases in the middle. The CDR3 covers 14 residues. The DNA for the CDR3 is TGTGCCAGCAGTTCCCAGGGAGCGTCCTACGAGCAGTACTTC. Translated, it gives CASSSQGASYEQYF.